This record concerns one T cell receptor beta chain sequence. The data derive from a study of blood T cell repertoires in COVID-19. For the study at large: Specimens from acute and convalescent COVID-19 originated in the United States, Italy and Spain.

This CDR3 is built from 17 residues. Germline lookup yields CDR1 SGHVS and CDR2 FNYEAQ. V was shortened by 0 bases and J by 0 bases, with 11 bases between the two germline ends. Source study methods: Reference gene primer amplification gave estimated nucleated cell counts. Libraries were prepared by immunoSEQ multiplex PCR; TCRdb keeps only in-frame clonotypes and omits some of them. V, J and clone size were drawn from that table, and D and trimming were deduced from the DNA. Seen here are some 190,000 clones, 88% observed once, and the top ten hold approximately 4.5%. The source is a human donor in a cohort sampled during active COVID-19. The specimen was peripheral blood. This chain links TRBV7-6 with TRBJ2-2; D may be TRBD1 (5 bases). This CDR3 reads CASSLARDSPNTGELFF. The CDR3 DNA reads TGTGCCAGCAGCTTAGCGCGTGACAGCCCGAACACCGGGGAGCTGTTTTTT.